The clone carrying this T cell receptor beta chain was counted at least ten times. Antigen unknown. The data were obtained in a study of CD8+CD57+ T cells in acquired aplastic anemia. Study information: Average DNA yield from sorted CD4+ and CD8+ cells was 3.2 ug. Sequencing produced an average of about 10.8 million reads per healthy donor for CD4+ cells.

Genomic DNA, serving as template, underwent TCR beta VDJ and CDR3 profiling. TCRdb re-derived calls from the reads in MiXCR, one entry per CDR3 protein. There are fewer than 250,000 distinct CDR3 sequences in the sample; around half occur only once, and approximately 16% lies in the top ten. The trim removed 4 bases at V and 2 bases at J, leaving 7 bases unmatched. There are 15 residues in the CDR3. Notes on the study in general: Patients and controls were not found to differ significantly in CD8+ Simpson's diversity. A set of about 28 CD8+ CDR3 sequences was shared between patients and controls, and these sequences appeared highly expressed in patients.

This sequence was found in a human donor in good health, serving as a control. The specimen sequenced was sorted CD4+, CD8+, or CD8+CD57+ T cells (not recorded which) from PBMCs. The V gene is TRBV12-3 or TRBV12-4, the J gene TRBJ1-2; 7 nucleotides agree with TRBD1. The CDR3 loop reads CASSSRQGANYGYTF. The CDR3 region has the DNA TGTGCCAGCAGTTCCAGACAGGGCGCCAACTATGGCTACACCTTC.